The next 19 T cell receptor beta chains were all read from a single sample in a study of blood T cell repertoires in COVID-19. Produced via immunoSEQ multiplex PCR; TCRdb's table is partial and in-frame only. The table records hundreds of thousands of clones, about 80% of them present only once. Sequencing input: PBMCs or T cells enriched from blood (not recorded which). The receptors were sampled from a woman in her forties or fifties who had been exposed to COVID-19.

The chain employs TRBV3-1 (or the pseudogene TRBV3-2) and TRBJ2-3; no definite D call. CDR1 LGHDT and CDR2 YNNKEL come from the germline V gene (reference sequence). Trimming shortened V by 3 bases and J by 2 bases, and 9 bases separated the two germline ends. This CDR3 comprises 14 residues. The CDR3 sequence: CASSHDTATDTQYF. The CDR3 bases are TGTGCCAGCAGCCATGATACAGCCACAGATACGCAGTATTTT.

The chain links TRBV3-1 (or the pseudogene TRBV3-2) to TRBJ2-7; 11 bases agree with TRBD1. V trimming: 4 bases; J trimming: 2 bases; junction bases outside the gene matches: 4. This CDR3 has 15 residues. Germline lookup yields CDR1 LGHDT and CDR2 YNNKEL (reference sequence). CDR3 in DNA: TGTGCCAGCAGCCGCGGGACAGGGGGGACCTACGAGCAGTACTTC. Encoded protein: CASSRGTGGTYEQYF.

CDR3 DNA sequence: TGTGCCAGCAGTATCGGACAGGGGATTCCCATATATTTT. Residues: CASSIGQGIPIYF. V and J are TRBV9 and TRBJ1-3, with 9 bases aligning to TRBD1. The CDR3 loop spans 13 amino acids. V was clipped by 5 bases and J by 11 bases; unmatched bases: 8. Germline V gene sequence: CDR1 SGDLS, CDR2 YYNGEE.

The chain links TRBV7-2 to TRBJ2-3, with D perhaps matching TRBD2 (7 bases). The CDR3 has 15 amino acids. Deletions cut 5 bases from V and 7 bases from J, with 19 bases between. CDR1 and CDR2 (germline): SGHTA, FQGNSA. For the CDR3, the DNA is TGTGCCAGCAGCCCCCCTGGCGGGGGCCCTTATACGCAGTATTTT. It yields the protein CASSPPGGGPYTQYF.

The chain combines TRBV11-2 with TRBJ2-1, with D unresolved. The length of the CDR3 is 13 residues. V was clipped by 0 bases and J by 9 bases, with 9 bases between them. The germline V gene has CDR1 SGHAT and CDR2 FQNNGV. CDR3 amino acids: CASSLDFLPEQFF. The CDR3 nucleotides read TGTGCCAGCAGCTTAGATTTTCTCCCTGAGCAGTTCTTC.

V is TRBV7-8 and J is TRBJ1-2; a possible D gene is TRBD1 (5 bases). Looked up from germline, CDR1 is SGHVS and CDR2 is FQNEAQ. The CDR3 sequence is 15 residues long. Deletions cut 6 bases from V and 4 bases from J, with 18 bases between. CDR3 in amino acids: CASSRTRSGGYGYTF. In DNA, the CDR3 is TGTGCCAGCAGTCGCACCCGATCCGGGGGCTATGGCTACACCTTC.

V usage is TRBV3-1 (or the pseudogene TRBV3-2) and J usage is TRBJ1-2; D is possibly TRBD1 (6 bases). Between the trimmed V and J ends, which lost 3 bases and 8 bases, there was a span of 16 bases. There are 14 residues in the CDR3. Germline V lookup: CDR1 LGHDT, CDR2 YNNKEL (reference sequence). The CDR3 sequence: CASSQDTGIVGYTF. The CDR3 bases are TGTGCCAGCAGCCAGGACACAGGGATCGTAGGCTACACCTTC.

This sequence joins TRBV19 and TRBJ1-1; TRBD1 matches at 10 bases. The CDR3 extends over 14 amino acids. CDR1 and CDR2 from the germline V gene are LNHDA and SQIVND (reference sequence). V lost 10 bases, J lost 7 bases, and 12 bases stayed unmatched. The CDR3 DNA reads TGTGCCACCAGGCCGGGACAGGGGATACTTGAAGCTTTCTTT. Protein: CATRPGQGILEAFF.

This sequence joins TRBV5-4 and TRBJ2-2; TRBD2 matches at 9 bases. Looked up from germline, CDR1 is SGHNT and CDR2 is YYREEE (reference sequence). V shed 3 bases and J 5 bases; nucleotides not matched to a gene: 5. The CDR3 runs 15 residues. The CDR3 sequence is CASSSIAGGTGELFF. For the CDR3, the DNA is TGTGCCAGCAGCTCTATTGCGGGGGGGACCGGGGAGCTGTTTTTT.

The chain employs TRBV5-1 and TRBJ1-1, with D perhaps matching TRBD1 (5 bases). Between the trimmed V and J ends, which lost 2 bases and 0 bases, there was a span of 8 bases. The CDR3 consists of 14 residues. Germline V gene data show CDR1 as SGHRS and CDR2 as YFSETQ. The CDR3 DNA reads as TGCGCCAGCAGCTTAAACAGGTTGAACACTGAAGCTTTCTTT. Protein sequence: CASSLNRLNTEAFF.

The V and J genes are TRBV7-2 and TRBJ2-7; no clear D gene. This CDR3 comprises 12 residues. Trimming shortened V by 4 bases and J by 2 bases, and 6 bases separated the two germline ends. Germline CDR1 reads SGHTA; CDR2 reads FQGNSA. The CDR3 reads CASSSLPYEQYF. The CDR3 coding sequence is TGTGCCAGCAGCTCCCTCCCCTACGAGCAGTACTTC.

Details on this clone: The same CDR3 is also encoded by other DNA sequences in this sample. The gene calls are TRBV5-1 and TRBJ2-3; 7 positions match TRBD2. With 4 bases clipped from V and 1 base from J, the junction kept 0 bases outside the gene matches. Germline CDR1 and CDR2: SGHRS and YFSETQ. This CDR3 spans 13 amino acids. The CDR3 sequence: CASSREGTDTQYF. The CDR3 DNA sequence: TGCGCCAGCAGCCGGGAGGGCACAGATACGCAGTATTTT.

The CDR3 is CASSLPGFGYTF. Written as DNA, the CDR3 is TGTGCCAGCTCACTTCCAGGGTTTGGCTACACCTTC. The chain is built from TRBV18 and TRBJ1-2; a weak D match, TRBD1 (5 bases). Trimming removed 4 bases from V and 7 bases from J, with 10 bases in between. This CDR3 has 12 amino acids. Germline-derived CDR1 and CDR2 are KGHSH and LQKENI.

The chain links TRBV6-5 to TRBJ1-2; 9 positions match TRBD1. There are 12 residues in the CDR3. Trimming removed 5 bases from V and 6 bases from J; junction bases left unmatched: 1. Germline values: CDR1 MNHEY, CDR2 SVGAGI. This CDR3 is CASSRTGDGYTF. The DNA of the CDR3 is TGTGCCAGCAGTCGGACAGGGGATGGCTACACCTTC.

This clone is a singleton in its sample. This sequence joins TRBV18 and TRBJ2-2, with TRBD1 matching 7 bases. This CDR3 has 16 residues. Trimming removed 4 bases from V and 0 bases from J; junction bases left unmatched: 5. Germline V lookup: CDR1 KGHSH, CDR2 LQKENI. The CDR3: CASSLETGTNTGELFF. The CDR3 coding sequence is TGTGCCAGCTCACTTGAGACAGGGACGAACACCGGGGAGCTGTTTTTT.

This clone appeared a few times. The chain uses TRBV7-2 and TRBJ1-5, with D maybe TRBD1 (6 bases). The CDR3 totals 15 residues. Trimming took off 3 bases at V and 0 bases at J, with 9 bases between the two ends. Germline-derived CDR1 and CDR2 are SGHTA and FQGNSA. DNA of the CDR3: TGTGCCAGCAGCTTTGGACAGTATAGCAATCAGCCCCAGCATTTT. Translating it yields CASSFGQYSNQPQHF.

The rearrangement joins TRBV4-3 to TRBJ1-1, with 7 bases lining up with TRBD1. This CDR3 is 17 amino acids long. V dropped 1 base and J dropped 3; count of bases not matched to a gene: 11. From germline, CDR1 is LGHNA and CDR2 YSLEER. CDR3 residues: CASSQGGIPGQYTEAFF. CDR3 nucleotide sequence: TGCGCCAGCAGCCAAGGTGGAATTCCGGGACAGTACACTGAAGCTTTCTTT.

CDR3 DNA sequence: TGTGCCAGCAGTGATTGGCGGACAGGGACGTCCTACGAGCAGTACTTC. Protein sequence: CASSDWRTGTSYEQYF. This chain uses TRBV6-1 with TRBJ2-7, with TRBD1 matching over 8 bases. Germline CDR1 MNHNS, CDR2 SASEGT. J gave up 1 base and V 3 bases, and 8 bases lay outside the gene matches. The CDR3 contains 16 residues.

This clone was seen just once. The J gene is TRBJ2-1, the V gene TRBV18, with 9 nucleotides matching TRBD1. The CDR3 totals 14 residues. Per the germline V gene, CDR1 is KGHSH and CDR2 is LQKENI. Trimming removed 5 bases from V and 6 bases from J; junction bases left unmatched: 5. The CDR3: CASSVGQGSNEQFF. In nucleotides, the CDR3 is TGTGCCAGCTCAGTGGGACAGGGATCCAATGAGCAGTTCTTC.